The clone carrying this T cell receptor beta chain was found many times. What it recognizes is unknown. This specimen comes from a study of T cells in Graves' hyperthyroidism and ophthalmopathy. The CDR3 consists of 15 residues. The ends lost 6 bases at V and 4 bases at J; junction bases unmatched: 8. Germline values: CDR1 MNHNS, CDR2 SASEGT. Uncontrolled infections, other autoimmune diseases, pregnancy or lactation led to exclusion of patients. Amplified TCR beta CDR3 regions came from RNA transcripts. The study used the HTBI primer set for a first-round RT-PCR of the TCR CDR3. TCRdb called the multiplex PCR reads again in MiXCR, with one record for every CDR3 protein. The sample consists of about 600,000 distinct CDR3 sequences, 11% to 15% of them appearing once. Overall study findings and caveats: Appearing also in blood were most of the thyroid clonotypes expanded above 0.001.

The TCR was taken from a woman aged 18-29 years with Graves' ophthalmopathy. Sample: blood. The V and J genes are TRBV6-1 and TRBJ2-7; 11 bases fit TRBD2. The DNA of the CDR3 is TGTGCCAGCAGAACTCTAGCGGGAGGTGTTTACGAGCAGTACTTC. As protein: CASRTLAGGVYEQYF.